This T cell receptor beta chain was observed in a study of cytomegalovirus exposure and HLA in healthy donors. Germline CDR1 reads GTSNPN; CDR2 reads SVGIG (reference sequence). The CDR3 runs 13 residues. Between the trimmed V and J ends, which lost 4 bases and 7 bases, there was a span of 16 bases. PCR primers comprised 60 Vbeta and 13 Jbeta primers. Method: immunoSEQ multiplex PCR; TCRdb's copy keeps in-frame clones and lacks some. The data show under 200,000 clones, around 80% seen once. This clonotype was sampled from a male donor in good health and CMV-seronegative. V is TRBV30 and J is TRBJ2-5; tentatively, D is TRBD2 (5 bases). The sample was PBMCs. The CDR3 sequence: CAWNLADRGTQYF. The CDR3 DNA is TGTGCCTGGAACCTGGCCGACCGGGGGACCCAGTACTTC.